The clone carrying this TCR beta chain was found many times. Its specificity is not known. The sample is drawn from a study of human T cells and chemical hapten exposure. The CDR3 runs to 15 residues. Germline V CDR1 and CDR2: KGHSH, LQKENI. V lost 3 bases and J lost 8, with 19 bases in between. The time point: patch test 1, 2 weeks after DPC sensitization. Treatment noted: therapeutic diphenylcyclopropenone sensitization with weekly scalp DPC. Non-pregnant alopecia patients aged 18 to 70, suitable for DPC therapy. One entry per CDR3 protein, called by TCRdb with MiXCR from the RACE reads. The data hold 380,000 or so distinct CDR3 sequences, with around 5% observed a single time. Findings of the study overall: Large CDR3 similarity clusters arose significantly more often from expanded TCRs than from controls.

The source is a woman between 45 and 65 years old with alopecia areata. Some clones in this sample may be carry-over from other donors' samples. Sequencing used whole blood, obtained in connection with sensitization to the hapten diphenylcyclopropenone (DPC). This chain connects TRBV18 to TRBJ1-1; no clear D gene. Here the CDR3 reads CASSPPTSSRAEAFF. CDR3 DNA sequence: TGTGCCAGCTCACCCCCGACCAGCTCTAGGGCCGAAGCTTTCTTT.